What follows is one TCR beta chain and its context. Its antigen remains undetermined. The record has no base qualities; no much larger clone is one base away. The data derive from a study of blood T cell repertoires in COVID-19 (dated by TCRdb to 2018 to 2021). Describing the broader study: The collaborator samples originated in the United States, Italy and Spain and spanned the acute and convalescent phases of COVID-19. The prospective study material was composed of cDNA or gDNA derived from T cells, B-cell-depleted T cells, or PBMCs. Subjects who had been exposed to COVID-19, were actively infected with it, or had recovered from it provided the deeply sampled blood TCRbeta repertoires that made up the dataset. A freely available public database, intended as a resource for researchers studying the immune response to SARS-CoV-2, is where the repertoires were released. The samples were drawn from two sources: the first 160 participants of the ongoing ImmuneRACE study, and 1,254 subjects contributed by 6 global collaborators. Sample metadata almost always included a de-identified subject ID, COVID-19 status, age in years and sex. Where available, HLA class I and class II types were taken from metadata supplied by the sample provider and were not determined by assay-based typing. General conclusions and limits of the study: Clinical and demographic metadata were provided uncurated, with the amount varying by source and participant.

Each collaborating institution followed its own protocols to collect whole blood in K2EDTA tubes. For TCRbeta analysis, collaborators shipped samples in one of three forms: frozen whole blood, isolated PBMCs, or DNA extracted from either of those sample types. The CDR3 goes from the cysteine to the phenylalanine over 19 residues. Just CDR3 DNA is preserved here, 57 bases in frame from base 1. The CDR1 and CDR2 encoded by the germline V gene are MGHRA and YSYEKL. V loses 0 bases, J loses 0 bases, and the germline ends lie 17 bases apart. TCRbeta CDR3 regions were amplified from genomic DNA using the immunoSEQ Assay, a bias-controlled multiplex PCR. The authors processed their data as follows. The number of nucleated cells in each sample was estimated by amplification of reference gene primers within the assay. Sequence reads were collapsed and filtered to measure the absolute abundance of every unique TCRbeta CDR3 rearrangement. For each sample, productive Simpson clonality was calculated as the square root of Simpson's diversity index across productive rearrangements. TCRdb stores this immuneACCESS table with in-frame sequences only. Part of the clones is absent; in the studies checked, under half of the shortfall reflects unresolved V genes, and no reason is known for the rest. V, J and clone size reflect that table, while D and trimming were determined from the DNA. For this sample the table gives about 220,000 clones, of which 80% were detected only once. 7% to 8.5% of the sample is held by the ten biggest clonotypes.

This TCR derives from a woman aged 70-85 years with acute or convalescent COVID-19. Specimen: peripheral blood. The sequence links TRBV4-1 to TRBJ2-2; the best D guess is TRBD1, with 5 bases matching. The CDR3 in this case is CASSQEKGFLGTNTGELFF. DNA sequence: TGCGCCAGCAGCCAAGAAAAGGGGTTTTTAGGAACGAACACCGGGGAGCTGTTTTTT.